The rows below give T cell receptor beta chains drawn from one sample of a study of blood T cell repertoires in COVID-19. The repertoire was sequenced with immunoSEQ multiplex PCR; TCRdb's copy has only in-frame clones and lacks some. The sample contains approximately 120,000 clones, 81% of which appear only once. Sequenced: peripheral blood. Receptors originate from a man aged 30-40 years with COVID-19, enrolled during active disease. Both conserved end residues are part of each CDR3. The D gene is left open where the match is weak. Size tells how often a clone was seen (once, few, many) or the class of an expanded clone, and some rows leave it out.

abundance,d_gene,j_gene,v_gene,CDR3aa,CDR3nt
NA,NA,TRBJ2-7,TRBV12-3/TRBV12-4,CASSPQVSYEQYF,TGTGCCAGCAGCCCCCAGGTGTCCTACGAGCAGTACTTC
NA,TRBD1,TRBJ2-3,TRBV3-1/TRBV3-2,CASSPLRGTGFTDTQYF,TGTGCCAGCAGCCCCCTACGGGGGACAGGCTTCACAGATACGCAGTATTTT
NA,TRBD1,TRBJ1-1,TRBV7-9,CAITRTGVNTEAFF,TGTGCCATAACCCGGACAGGGGTAAACACTGAAGCTTTCTTT
NA,NA,TRBJ1-2,TRBV5-1,CASSLKGDTVYGYTF,TGCGCCAGCAGCTTGAAAGGGGACACAGTCTATGGCTACACCTTC
NA,TRBD1,TRBJ2-5,TRBV10-3,CAIRTGDPETQYF,TGTGCCATCAGAACAGGGGACCCCGAGACCCAGTACTTC
NA,TRBD1,TRBJ2-4,TRBV18,CASSPLTGAAKNIQYF,TGTGCCAGCTCACCGCTGACAGGGGCAGCCAAAAACATTCAGTACTTC
NA,NA,TRBJ1-6,TRBV29-1,CSVPKDTLSSYNSPLHF,TGCAGCGTTCCCAAGGACACCTTGAGCTCCTATAATTCACCCCTCCACTTT
NA,TRBD1,TRBJ2-7,TRBV28,CASSSGTGGSEQYF,TGTGCCAGCAGCTCCGGGACAGGGGGGAGCGAGCAGTACTTC
NA,NA,TRBJ2-2,TRBV24-1,CATSVALNTGELFF,TGTGCCACCAGTGTAGCCCTAAACACCGGGGAGCTGTTTTTT
NA,NA,TRBJ1-4,TRBV27,CASSFYGGTEKLFF,TGTGCCAGCAGTTTTTATGGGGGGACTGAAAAACTGTTTTTT
NA,NA,TRBJ2-7,TRBV3-1/TRBV3-2,CASSQSVGGEQYF,TGTGCCAGCAGCCAAAGTGTGGGGGGCGAGCAGTACTTC
NA,NA,TRBJ1-1,TRBV9,CASSLGVGGNTEAFF,TGTGCCAGCAGCCTAGGCGTCGGAGGGAACACTGAAGCTTTCTTT
NA,NA,TRBJ2-3,TRBV5-4,CASSDGLGTDTQYF,TGTGCCAGCAGCGACGGACTTGGCACAGATACGCAGTATTTT
NA,NA,TRBJ2-3,TRBV28,CASGAGPPDTQYF,TGTGCCAGCGGGGCCGGCCCCCCAGATACGCAGTATTTT
NA,NA,TRBJ1-5,TRBV28,CASSLFWTRNQPQHF,TGTGCCAGCAGTTTATTCTGGACACGCAATCAGCCCCAGCATTTT
NA,NA,TRBJ2-1,TRBV30,CAWSGLGQSSYNEQFF,TGTGCCTGGAGCGGACTTGGCCAGAGCTCCTACAATGAGCAGTTCTTC
NA,NA,TRBJ1-1,TRBV4-2,CASSQDNRGYDEAFF,TGTGCCAGCAGCCAAGATAATCGGGGGTATGATGAAGCTTTCTTT
NA,NA,TRBJ1-6,TRBV5-1,CASSLGDNGSSYNSPLHF,TGCGCCAGCAGCTTGGGCGACAACGGGAGCTCCTATAATTCACCCCTCCACTTT
NA,NA,TRBJ1-3,TRBV4-1,CASSLGSGQYSGNTIYF,TGCGCCAGCAGCCTGGGGAGCGGACAGTACTCTGGAAACACCATATATTTT
NA,TRBD2,TRBJ2-1,TRBV29-1,CSASTSGTYNEQFF,TGCAGCGCATCGACTAGCGGAACCTACAATGAGCAGTTCTTC
NA,TRBD1,TRBJ2-7,TRBV13,CASSLGQGWSYEQYF,TGTGCCAGCAGCCTCGGACAGGGGTGGTCCTACGAGCAGTACTTC
NA,TRBD2,TRBJ2-3,TRBV7-9,CASSSTSDYTDTQYF,TGTGCCAGCAGCTCGACTAGCGATTACACAGATACGCAGTATTTT
NA,NA,TRBJ1-3,TRBV5-5,CASTSGETSGNTIYF,TGTGCCAGCACAAGCGGTGAGACCTCTGGAAACACCATATATTTT
NA,TRBD1,TRBJ1-5,TRBV2,CASSQGQGAYQPQHF,TGTGCCAGCAGTCAAGGACAGGGGGCATATCAGCCCCAGCATTTT
NA,NA,TRBJ2-3,TRBV7-2,CASSLALRGGTDTQYF,TGTGCCAGCAGCTTAGCGCTGCGGGGAGGCACAGATACGCAGTATTTT
NA,NA,TRBJ2-7,TRBV9,CASSVGLGGEYEQYF,TGTGCCAGCAGCGTAGGACTCGGGGGAGAGTACGAGCAGTACTTC
once,NA,TRBJ1-3,TRBV10-3,CAITSPHNSGNTIYF,TGTGCCATCACTAGTCCACATAACTCTGGAAACACCATATATTTT
NA,TRBD1,TRBJ1-5,TRBV19,CASSKNQQGYSNQPQHF,TGTGCCAGTAGTAAGAACCAACAGGGGTATAGCAATCAGCCCCAGCATTTT
NA,TRBD1,TRBJ1-4,TRBV2,CASREDRVEKLFF,TGTGCCAGCAGGGAGGACAGGGTTGAAAAACTGTTTTTT
NA,NA,TRBJ2-4,TRBV11-3,CASSLEGEFRNIQYF,TGTGCCAGCAGCTTGGAGGGAGAATTTAGAAACATTCAGTACTTC
NA,NA,TRBJ1-1,TRBV2,CASTLDMNTEAFF,TGTGCCAGCACCTTAGACATGAACACTGAAGCTTTCTTT
NA,NA,TRBJ2-3,TRBV2,CASSVGSSDTQYF,TGTGCCAGCAGTGTCGGGTCATCAGATACGCAGTATTTT
NA,TRBD1,TRBJ2-7,TRBV5-6,CASSLGDRETYEQYF,TGTGCCAGCAGCTTAGGGGACAGGGAAACGTACGAGCAGTACTTC
NA,NA,TRBJ1-2,TRBV20-1,CSARLPAGYTF,TGCAGTGCTAGACTACCTGCTGGCTACACCTTC
NA,NA,TRBJ1-2,TRBV30,CAWRDNLGRRGVYGYTF,TGTGCCTGGAGGGATAACCTGGGACGGCGGGGGGTTTATGGCTACACCTTC
NA,NA,TRBJ1-1,TRBV28,CASSFREENTEAFF,TGTGCCAGCAGTTTCAGGGAAGAGAACACTGAAGCTTTCTTT
NA,TRBD1,TRBJ1-5,TRBV19,CASSITGGSNQPQHF,TGTGCCAGTAGTATTACAGGGGGAAGCAATCAGCCCCAGCATTTT
NA,NA,TRBJ1-3,TRBV6-5,CASRGEASGNTIYF,TGTGCCAGCAGGGGGGAGGCCTCTGGAAACACCATATATTTT
NA,NA,TRBJ1-2,TRBV12-3/TRBV12-4,CASSLTGLHTF,TGTGCCAGCAGTTTGACGGGTCTCCACACCTTC
NA,NA,TRBJ2-2,TRBV19,CASSQAWGELFF,TGTGCCAGTAGCCAAGCGTGGGGGGAGCTGTTTTTT
NA,TRBD1,TRBJ1-6,TRBV12-5,CASGSGQYNSPLHF,TGTGCTAGTGGCTCGGGACAGTATAATTCACCCCTCCACTTT
NA,NA,TRBJ2-2,TRBV7-9,CASSLGTPLNTGELFF,TGTGCCAGCAGCTTGGGGACTCCCTTAAACACCGGGGAGCTGTTTTTT
NA,TRBD2,TRBJ2-1,TRBV27,CASSLWGGAYNEQFF,TGTGCCAGCAGTTTGTGGGGGGGAGCCTACAATGAGCAGTTCTTC
NA,TRBD1,TRBJ2-3,TRBV5-1,CASSTGQEISTDTQYF,TGCGCCAGCAGCACAGGACAGGAGATATCAACAGATACGCAGTATTTT
NA,TRBD1,TRBJ1-1,TRBV7-3,CASSFQMGTATFF,TGTGCCAGCAGCTTTCAAATGGGGACAGCTACTTTCTTT
NA,TRBD1,TRBJ2-7,TRBV5-1,CASSGGQGIYEQYF,TGCGCCAGCAGCGGGGGACAGGGCATATACGAGCAGTACTTC
NA,NA,TRBJ1-1,TRBV28,CASSFGAGSNTEAFF,TGTGCCAGCAGTTTTGGGGCAGGGTCGAACACTGAAGCTTTCTTT
NA,TRBD1,TRBJ1-2,TRBV27,CASSFQGAYGYTF,TGTGCCAGCAGTTTCCAGGGGGCTTATGGCTACACCTTC
NA,NA,TRBJ1-2,TRBV4-1,CASRSLRDTRNYGYTF,TGCGCCAGCAGGTCACTCCGGGACACCCGAAACTATGGCTACACCTTC
NA,NA,TRBJ1-1,TRBV29-1,CSVQAPQDTEAFF,TGCAGCGTTCAGGCTCCTCAGGACACTGAAGCTTTCTTT
NA,NA,TRBJ2-2,TRBV5-1,CASSLSRADTGELFF,TGCGCCAGCAGCTTGAGCAGGGCGGACACCGGGGAGCTGTTTTTT
NA,TRBD1,TRBJ1-5,TRBV23-1,CASSRGGTAEMPQHF,TGCGCCAGCAGCCGTGGGGGGACAGCAGAGATGCCCCAGCATTTT